This TCR beta chain came from a study of resident and recirculating memory T cells in vitiligo. Assay used: immunoSEQ multiplex PCR; TCRdb lists only in-frame clones, some missing. The sample consists of tens of thousands of clones, roughly nine tenths of them appearing once. CDR1 and CDR2 (germline): SGDLS, YYNGEE. V shed 0 bases, J shed 1 base, and the junction held 5 bases outside the gene matches. The length of the CDR3 is 16 residues. This chain uses TRBV9 with TRBJ2-3, with 7 positions matching TRBD2. The receptor was derived from a male donor with vitiligo. The sequenced sample consisted of blood. The CDR3 here is CASSVGSAGGTDTQYF. CDR3 nucleotides: TGTGCCAGCAGCGTAGGAAGCGCGGGAGGCACAGATACGCAGTATTTT.